Shown below are 18 T cell receptor beta chains from a single sample sequenced in a study of identical twins. One entry per CDR3 protein, called by TCRdb with MiXCR from the 5' RACE reads. The sample includes roughly 1.6 million distinct CDR3 sequences, less than 35% seen only once; the top ten take more than 0.25%. Sequenced material: cord blood. These receptors all come from a newborn girl in good health.

This clonotype was seen more than once but under ten times. The V call is TRBV28, the J call TRBJ2-7, with D perhaps matching TRBD1 (7 bases). Germline V gives CDR1 MDHEN, CDR2 SYDVKM. The CDR3 has 16 residues. The ends were cut back, 5 bases at V and 2 bases at J, with 19 bases in the middle. CDR3 in amino acids: CASSPQPGDRPYEQYF. CDR3 nucleotides: TGTGCCAGCAGTCCCCAACCGGGGGACAGACCCTACGAGCAGTACTTC.

This chain links TRBV12-3 or TRBV12-4 with TRBJ2-5, with 10 bases fitting TRBD1. V lost 5 bases, J lost 11 bases, and 14 bases stayed unmatched. There are 15 residues in the CDR3. The CDR3 DNA reads as TGTGCCAGCAGTATTAGACAGGGGGCAAACAATGAGCAGTACTTC. Protein: CASSIRQGANNEQYF.

The chain recombines TRBV20-1 with TRBJ2-7, with D unclear. V was cut by 4 bases and J by 7 bases, with 20 bases left in between. CDR1 and CDR2 (germline): DFQATT, SNEGSKA (reference sequence). CDR3 size: 14 residues. CDR3 region: CSATFGRRIIEQYF. CDR3 in DNA: TGCAGTGCTACATTCGGGCGCCGAATTATAGAGCAGTACTTC.

This rearrangement joins TRBV20-1 to TRBJ2-1, with 8 bases that match TRBD2. The DNA end favors TRBJ2-7, so the J call may be wrong. The length of the CDR3 is 13 residues. CDR1 is DFQATT and CDR2 is SNEGSKA in the germline V gene (reference sequence). The DNA of the CDR3 is TGCAGTTCCACAAGAGTAGCGGGGAATGAGCAGTACTTC. Residues: CSSTRVAGNEQYF.

The rearrangement links TRBV28 to TRBJ2-3, with D possibly being TRBD1 (6 bases). CDR3 length: 18 residues. Trimming removed 1 base at V and 0 bases at J, with 17 bases between. CDR1 is MDHEN and CDR2 is SYDVKM in the germline V gene. The CDR3 here is CASSLSAERTASTDTQYF. CDR3 DNA: TGTGCCAGCAGTTTATCCGCCGAGCGGACAGCTAGCACAGATACGCAGTATTTT. Combining the CDR3 with reference TRBV28 and TRBJ2-3 gives the whole variable domain DVKVTQSSRYLVKRTGEKVFLECVQDMDHENMFWYRQDPGLGLRLIYFSYDVKMKEKGDIPEGYSVSREKKERFSLILESASTNQTSMYLCASSLSAERTASTDTQYFGPGTRLTVL.

This clonotype has a count of ten or more. The genes are TRBV20-1 and TRBJ2-7; D is perhaps TRBD1 (5 bases). Trimming cost V 0 bases and J 3 bases, with 6 bases left between them. In germline, CDR1 is DFQATT, CDR2 SNEGSKA (reference sequence). CDR3 size: 12 residues. The CDR3 sequence: CSAREGVYEQYF. The CDR3, as DNA: TGCAGTGCTAGAGAAGGGGTCTACGAGCAGTACTTC.

There are a few counts of this clonotype. The chain couples TRBV27 to TRBJ2-3; 8 positions match TRBD2. This CDR3 is built from 17 residues. J was trimmed by 1 base and V by 0 bases; bases with no gene match: 6. CDR1 and CDR2 (germline): MNHEY, SMNVEV (reference sequence). The CDR3 DNA follows: TGTGCCAGCAGTTTATCAGGACTAGCTGTCGGCACAGATACGCAGTATTTT. As protein: CASSLSGLAVGTDTQYF.

This clonotype was found a few times. The rearrangement links TRBV12-3 or TRBV12-4 to TRBJ2-3, with D possibly matching TRBD1 (6 bases). Trimming cost V 6 bases and J 2 bases, with 18 bases left between them. CDR3 length: 16 residues. Here the CDR3 reads CASRRASTGSTDTQYF. In nucleotides, the CDR3 is TGTGCCAGCAGACGTGCCTCGACAGGTTCCACAGATACGCAGTATTTT.

The chain recombines TRBV7-6 with TRBJ2-3; 8 bases align to TRBD2. Germline V gives CDR1 SGHVS, CDR2 FNYEAQ. This CDR3 spans 15 amino acids. The ends lost 2 bases at V and 9 bases at J; junction bases unmatched: 10. CDR3 DNA sequence: TGTGCCAGCAGCTTATCTAAAGCGGGAGATCCGACGCAGTATTTT. Its protein product is CASSLSKAGDPTQYF.

A word on this clonotype: It is unclear where the CDR3 begins or ends on the DNA, so no DNA is shown, and the CDR3 is as TCRdb lists it. CDR3 sequence: CASSFYAVGTGNEKPFF. The gene calls are TRBV7-2 and TRBJ1-4; TRBD1 reflects the table's D call only, with no check against the DNA. The CDR3 region is 17 residues in length, termini included. CDR1 is SGHTA, CDR2 FQGNSA, per germline.

In this sample, this clonotype turned up a few times. The rearrangement links TRBV25-1 to TRBJ2-1, with D possibly being TRBD1 (5 bases). The CDR3 runs 15 residues. CDR1 MGHDK and CDR2 SYGVNS come from the germline V gene. V was cut by 5 bases and J by 2 bases, with 13 bases left in between. The DNA for the CDR3 is TGTGCCAGCAGTATACTTAGGGGCCCCTACAATGAGCAGTTCTTC. Encoded protein: CASSILRGPYNEQFF.

This chain uses TRBV20-1 with TRBJ2-7; D is ambiguous. This CDR3 is built from 12 residues. V lost 6 bases to trimming and J lost 2 bases, with 11 bases between them. Germline V gives CDR1 DFQATT, CDR2 SNEGSKA (reference sequence). The CDR3 DNA is TGCAGTGCACGGGTCAGTACCTACGAGCAGTACTTC. It encodes CSARVSTYEQYF.

This clonotype was seen a few times. This sequence joins TRBV10-3 and TRBJ2-7, with 11 bases fitting TRBD1. CDR1 is ENHRY and CDR2 is SYGVKD in the germline V gene. The CDR3 contains 15 residues. V lost 2 bases and J lost 2; bases outside the gene matches: 2. CDR3 loop: CAISETGQGAYEQYF. CDR3 nucleotide sequence: TGTGCCATCAGTGAGACGGGACAGGGGGCCTACGAGCAGTACTTC.

This clonotype turned up a few times. The rearrangement uses TRBV6-6 and TRBJ2-1; TRBD1 might be the D (6 bases). V lost 0 bases, J lost 4 bases, and 13 bases lay in between. CDR3 length equals 16 residues. Germline V lookup: CDR1 MNHNY, CDR2 SVGAGI (reference sequence). The CDR3 DNA follows: TGTGCCAGCAGTTACTCGATGCCAGGGACATACAATGAGCAGTTCTTC. Translated, it gives CASSYSMPGTYNEQFF.

This chain uses TRBV11-2 with TRBJ2-7; maybe TRBD2 (5 bases). The germline V gene has CDR1 SGHAT and CDR2 FQNNGV. The CDR3 extends over 14 amino acids. V lost 1 base, J lost 4 bases, and 11 bases lay in between. Written as DNA, the CDR3 is TGTGCCAGCAGCTTAGGTTCCGGGAAATACGAGCAGTACTTC. Its translation: CASSLGSGKYEQYF.

This clonotype was counted a few times. The chain carries TRBV7-6 and TRBJ1-4, with TRBD1 identical over 9 bases. Germline V CDR1 and CDR2: SGHVS, FNYEAQ. Trimming cost V 2 bases and J 4 bases; bases outside gene matches: 2. CDR3 length equals 15 residues. Written as DNA, the CDR3 is TGTGCCAGCAGCTTACCGGGACAGGGTAATGAAAAACTGTTTTTT. Translated, it gives CASSLPGQGNEKLFF.

The V and J genes are TRBV4-2 and TRBJ2-7, with no clear D. CDR3 length: 15 residues. Germline loops: CDR1 LGHNA, CDR2 YNFKEQ. Trimming stripped 0 bases from V and 5 bases from J, with 14 bases between. CDR3 in amino acids: CASSQEGRGPDEQYF. CDR3 sequence (DNA): TGTGCCAGCAGCCAAGAAGGACGAGGCCCCGACGAGCAGTACTTC.

Only one count was recorded for this clonotype. The chain employs TRBV20-1 and TRBJ2-1; maybe TRBD2 (5 bases). Trimming took off 6 bases at V and 0 bases at J, with 15 bases between the two ends. CDR3 length: 15 residues. Germline V gene data show CDR1 as DFQATT and CDR2 as SNEGSKA (reference sequence). This CDR3 is CSAVLDGSSYNEQFF. The CDR3 DNA reads TGCAGTGCGGTATTAGATGGGAGCTCCTACAATGAGCAGTTCTTC.